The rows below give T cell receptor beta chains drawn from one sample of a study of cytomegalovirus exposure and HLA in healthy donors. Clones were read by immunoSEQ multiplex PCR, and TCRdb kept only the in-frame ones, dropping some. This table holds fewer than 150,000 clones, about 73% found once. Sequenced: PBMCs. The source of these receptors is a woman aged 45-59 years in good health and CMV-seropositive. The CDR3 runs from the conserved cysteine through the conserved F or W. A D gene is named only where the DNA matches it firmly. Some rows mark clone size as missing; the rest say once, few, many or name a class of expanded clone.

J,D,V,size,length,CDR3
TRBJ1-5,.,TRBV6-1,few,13,CASSDGQAQPQHF
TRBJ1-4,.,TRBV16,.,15,CASSQGEGPTMKLFF
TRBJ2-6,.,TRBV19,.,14,CASTDRSGANVLTF
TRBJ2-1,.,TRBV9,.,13,CASSDTGGNEQFF
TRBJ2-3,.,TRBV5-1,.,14,CASSLAQVGDTQYF
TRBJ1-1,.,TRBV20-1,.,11,CSAVGGGFAFF
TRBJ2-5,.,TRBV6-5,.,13,CASTRDLQETQYF
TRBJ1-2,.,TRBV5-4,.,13,CASSQQGGSGYTF
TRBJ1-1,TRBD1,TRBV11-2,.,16,CASSLDRGRRDTEAFF
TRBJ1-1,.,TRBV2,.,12,CASSDNRAEAFF
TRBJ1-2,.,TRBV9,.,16,CASSVEEGWSGAGYTF
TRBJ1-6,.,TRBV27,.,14,CASSITPWGSPLHF
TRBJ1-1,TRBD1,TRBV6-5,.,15,CASSYIGTGASEAFF